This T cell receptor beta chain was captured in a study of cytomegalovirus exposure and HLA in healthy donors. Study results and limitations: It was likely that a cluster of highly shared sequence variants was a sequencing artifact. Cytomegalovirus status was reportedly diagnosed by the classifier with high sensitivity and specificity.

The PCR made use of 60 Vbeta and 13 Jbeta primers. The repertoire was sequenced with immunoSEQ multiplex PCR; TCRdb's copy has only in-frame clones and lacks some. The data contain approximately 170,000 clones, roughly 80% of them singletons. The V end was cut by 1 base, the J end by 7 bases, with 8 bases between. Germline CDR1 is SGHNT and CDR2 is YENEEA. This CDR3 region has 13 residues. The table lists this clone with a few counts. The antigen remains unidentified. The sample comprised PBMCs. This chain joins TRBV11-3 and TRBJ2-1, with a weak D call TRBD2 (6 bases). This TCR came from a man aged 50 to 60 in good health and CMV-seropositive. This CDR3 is CASSLAGENEQFF. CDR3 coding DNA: TGTGCCAGCAGCTTAGCGGGGGAAAATGAGCAGTTCTTC.